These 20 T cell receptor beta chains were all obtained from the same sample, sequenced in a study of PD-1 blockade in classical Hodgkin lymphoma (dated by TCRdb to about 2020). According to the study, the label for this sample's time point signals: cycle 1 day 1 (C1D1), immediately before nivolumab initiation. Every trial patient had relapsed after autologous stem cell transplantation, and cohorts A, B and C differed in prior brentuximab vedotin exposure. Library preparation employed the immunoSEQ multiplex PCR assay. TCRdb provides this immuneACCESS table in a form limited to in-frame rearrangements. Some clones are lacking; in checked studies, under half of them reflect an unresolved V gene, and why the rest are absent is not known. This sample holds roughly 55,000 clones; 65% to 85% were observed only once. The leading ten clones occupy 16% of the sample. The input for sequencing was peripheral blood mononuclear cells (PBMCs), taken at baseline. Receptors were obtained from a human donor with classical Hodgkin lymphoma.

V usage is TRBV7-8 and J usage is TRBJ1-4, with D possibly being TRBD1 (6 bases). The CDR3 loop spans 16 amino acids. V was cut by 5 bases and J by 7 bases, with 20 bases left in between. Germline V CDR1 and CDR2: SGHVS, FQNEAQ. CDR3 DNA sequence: TGTGCCAGCAGCCCTCCTCGCGGACAGTGGGGTGAAAAACTGTTTTTT. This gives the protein CASSPPRGQWGEKLFF.

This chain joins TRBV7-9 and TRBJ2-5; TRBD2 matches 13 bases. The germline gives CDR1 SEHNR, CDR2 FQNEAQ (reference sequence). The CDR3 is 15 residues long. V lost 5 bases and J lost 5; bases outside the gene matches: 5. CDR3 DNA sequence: TGTGCCAGCAGCCTCCGGACTAGCGGGAGTGAGACCCAGTACTTC. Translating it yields CASSLRTSGSETQYF.

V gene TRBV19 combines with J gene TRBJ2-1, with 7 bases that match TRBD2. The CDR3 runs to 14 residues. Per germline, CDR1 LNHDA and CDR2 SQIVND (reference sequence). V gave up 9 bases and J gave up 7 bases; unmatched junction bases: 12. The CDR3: CASRSPGGKNEQFF. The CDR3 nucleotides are TGTGCCAGCCGCTCGCCCGGGGGGAAGAATGAGCAGTTCTTC.

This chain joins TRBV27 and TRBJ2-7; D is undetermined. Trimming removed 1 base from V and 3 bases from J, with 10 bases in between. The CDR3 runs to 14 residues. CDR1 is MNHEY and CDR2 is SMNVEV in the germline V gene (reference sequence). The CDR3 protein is CASSLWVGYYEQYF. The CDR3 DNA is TGTGCCAGCAGTTTATGGGTGGGCTACTACGAGCAGTACTTC.

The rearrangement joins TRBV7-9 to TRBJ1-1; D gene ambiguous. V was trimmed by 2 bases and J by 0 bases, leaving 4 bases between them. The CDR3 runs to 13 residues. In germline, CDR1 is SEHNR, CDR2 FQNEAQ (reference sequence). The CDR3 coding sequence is TGTGCCAGCAGCTTACCCATGAACACTGAAGCTTTCTTT. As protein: CASSLPMNTEAFF.

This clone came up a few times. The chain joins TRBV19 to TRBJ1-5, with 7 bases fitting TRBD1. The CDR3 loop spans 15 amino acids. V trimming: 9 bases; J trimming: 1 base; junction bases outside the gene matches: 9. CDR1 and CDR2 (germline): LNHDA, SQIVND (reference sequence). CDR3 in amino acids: CASRQGGQSNQPQHF. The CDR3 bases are TGTGCCAGCCGTCAGGGGGGACAGAGCAATCAGCCCCAGCATTTT.

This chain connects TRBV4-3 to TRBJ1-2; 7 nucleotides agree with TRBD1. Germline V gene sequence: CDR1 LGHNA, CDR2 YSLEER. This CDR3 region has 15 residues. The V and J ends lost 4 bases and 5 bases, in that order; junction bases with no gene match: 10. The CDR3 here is CASSRDRNPGYGYTF. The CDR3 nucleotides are TGCGCCAGCAGCCGGGACAGAAACCCAGGGTATGGCTACACCTTC.

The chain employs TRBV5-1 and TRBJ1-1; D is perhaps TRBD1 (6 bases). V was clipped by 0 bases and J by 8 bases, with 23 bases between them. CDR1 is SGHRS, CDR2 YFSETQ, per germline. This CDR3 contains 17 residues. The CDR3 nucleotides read TGCGCCAGCAGCTTGGTCTCCGGCCCCTCCTTTAGGGGGGAAGCTTTCTTT. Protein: CASSLVSGPSFRGEAFF.

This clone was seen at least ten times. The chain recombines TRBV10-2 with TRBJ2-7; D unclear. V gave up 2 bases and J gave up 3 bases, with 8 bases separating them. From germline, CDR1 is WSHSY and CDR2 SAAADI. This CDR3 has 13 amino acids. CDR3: CASSEEVHYEQYV. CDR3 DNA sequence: TGCGCCAGCAGTGAGGAGGTTCACTACGAGCAGTACGTC.

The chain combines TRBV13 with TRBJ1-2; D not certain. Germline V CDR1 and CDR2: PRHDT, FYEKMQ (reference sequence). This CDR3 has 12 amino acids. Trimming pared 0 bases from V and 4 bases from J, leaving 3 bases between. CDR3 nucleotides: TGTGCCAGCAGCTTAGGTTCCTATGGCTACACCTTC. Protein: CASSLGSYGYTF.

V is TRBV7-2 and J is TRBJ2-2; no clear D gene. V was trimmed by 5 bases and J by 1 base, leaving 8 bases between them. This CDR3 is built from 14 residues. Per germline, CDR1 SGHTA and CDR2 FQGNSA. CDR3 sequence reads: CASSGDLNTGELFF. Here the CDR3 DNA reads TGTGCCAGCAGCGGTGACTTGAACACCGGGGAGCTGTTTTTT.

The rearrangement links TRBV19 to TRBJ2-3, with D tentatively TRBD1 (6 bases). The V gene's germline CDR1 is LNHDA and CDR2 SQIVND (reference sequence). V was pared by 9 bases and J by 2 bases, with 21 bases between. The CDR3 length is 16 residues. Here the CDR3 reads CASRSPAGVSTDTQYF. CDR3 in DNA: TGTGCCAGCCGCAGTCCGGCAGGGGTTTCCACAGATACGCAGTATTTT.

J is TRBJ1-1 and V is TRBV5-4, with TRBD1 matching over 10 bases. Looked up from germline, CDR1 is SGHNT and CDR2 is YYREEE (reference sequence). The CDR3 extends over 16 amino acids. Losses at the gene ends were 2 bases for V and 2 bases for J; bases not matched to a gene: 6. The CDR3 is CASSLPGQGGNTEAFF. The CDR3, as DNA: TGTGCCAGCAGCTTACCAGGACAGGGGGGAAACACTGAAGCTTTCTTT.

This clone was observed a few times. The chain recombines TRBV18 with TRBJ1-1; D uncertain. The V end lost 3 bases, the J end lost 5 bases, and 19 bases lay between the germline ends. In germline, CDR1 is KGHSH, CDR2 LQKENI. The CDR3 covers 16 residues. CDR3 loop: CASSPSTPGARTEAFF. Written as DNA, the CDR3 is TGTGCCAGCTCACCCTCCACGCCGGGCGCCAGGACTGAAGCTTTCTTT.

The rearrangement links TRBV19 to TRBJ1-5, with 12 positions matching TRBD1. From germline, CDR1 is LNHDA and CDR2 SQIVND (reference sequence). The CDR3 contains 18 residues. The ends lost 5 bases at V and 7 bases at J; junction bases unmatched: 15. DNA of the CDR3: TGTGCCAGTAGTCTCAGCCTCTTGGGACAGGGGGCTGAGCAGCCCCAGCATTTT. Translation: CASSLSLLGQGAEQPQHF. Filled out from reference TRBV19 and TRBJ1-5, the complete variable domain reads DGGITQSPKYLFRKEGQNVTLSCEQNLNHDAMYWYRQDPGQGLRLIYYSQIVNDFQKGDIAEGYSVSREKKESFPLTVTSAQKNPTAFYLCASSLSLLGQGAEQPQHFGDGTRLSIL.

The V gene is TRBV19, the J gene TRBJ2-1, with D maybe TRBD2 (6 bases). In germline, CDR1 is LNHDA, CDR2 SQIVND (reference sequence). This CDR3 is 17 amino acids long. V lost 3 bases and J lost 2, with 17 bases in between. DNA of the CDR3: TGTGCCAGTAGTATCTATTTAACTAGCATCGCCTACAATGAGCAGTTCTTC. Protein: CASSIYLTSIAYNEQFF.

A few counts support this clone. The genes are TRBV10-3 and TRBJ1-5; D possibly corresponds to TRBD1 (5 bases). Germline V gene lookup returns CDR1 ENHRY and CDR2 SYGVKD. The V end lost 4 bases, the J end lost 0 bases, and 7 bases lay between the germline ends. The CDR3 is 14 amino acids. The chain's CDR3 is CAISGGTSNQPQHF. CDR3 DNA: TGTGCCATCAGTGGGGGGACTAGCAATCAGCCCCAGCATTTT.

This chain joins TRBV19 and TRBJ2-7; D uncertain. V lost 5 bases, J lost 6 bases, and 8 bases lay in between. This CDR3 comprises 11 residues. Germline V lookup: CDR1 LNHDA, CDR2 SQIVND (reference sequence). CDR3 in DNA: TGTGCCAGTAGTTCCGGGCGCGAGCAGTACTTC. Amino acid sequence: CASSSGREQYF.

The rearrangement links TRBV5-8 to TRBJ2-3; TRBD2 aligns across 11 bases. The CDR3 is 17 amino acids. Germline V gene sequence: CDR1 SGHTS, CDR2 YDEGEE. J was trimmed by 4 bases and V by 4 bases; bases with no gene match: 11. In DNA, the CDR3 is TGTGCCAGCAGCGCAATGACGACTAGCGGGAAAGCAGATACGCAGTATTTT. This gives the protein CASSAMTTSGKADTQYF.

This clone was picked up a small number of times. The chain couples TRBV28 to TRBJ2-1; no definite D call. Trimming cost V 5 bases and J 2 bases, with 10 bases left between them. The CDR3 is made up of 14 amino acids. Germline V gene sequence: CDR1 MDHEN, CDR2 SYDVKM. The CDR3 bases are TGTGCCAGCAGTCCCCCTGCCACCTACAATGAGCAGTTCTTC. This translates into CASSPPATYNEQFF.